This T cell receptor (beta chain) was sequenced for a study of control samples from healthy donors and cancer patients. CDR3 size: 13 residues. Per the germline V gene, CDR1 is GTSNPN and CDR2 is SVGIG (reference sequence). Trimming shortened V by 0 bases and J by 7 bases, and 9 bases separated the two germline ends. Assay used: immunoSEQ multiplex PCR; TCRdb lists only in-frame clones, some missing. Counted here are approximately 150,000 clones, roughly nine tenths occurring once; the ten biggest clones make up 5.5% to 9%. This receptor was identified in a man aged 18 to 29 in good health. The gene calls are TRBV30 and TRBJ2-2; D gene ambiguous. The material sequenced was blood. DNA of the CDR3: TGTGCCTGGAGTGTTATGGGGAACGGGGAGCTGTTTTTT. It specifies CAWSVMGNGELFF.